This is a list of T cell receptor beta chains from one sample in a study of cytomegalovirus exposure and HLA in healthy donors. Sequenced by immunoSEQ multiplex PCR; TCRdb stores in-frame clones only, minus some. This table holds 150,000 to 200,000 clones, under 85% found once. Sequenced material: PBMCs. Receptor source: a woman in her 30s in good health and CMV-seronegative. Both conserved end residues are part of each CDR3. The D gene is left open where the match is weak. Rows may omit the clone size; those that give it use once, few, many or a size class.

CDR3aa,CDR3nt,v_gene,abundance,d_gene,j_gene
CASSISTGVKTGELFF,TGTGCCAGTAGTATATCTACGGGAGTAAAAACCGGGGAGCTGTTTTTT,TRBV19,NA,NA,TRBJ2-2
CASSLARGGGVAGKLFF,TGTGCCAGCAGCTTAGCGCGTGGAGGGGGCGTCGCAGGAAAACTGTTTTTT,TRBV7-9,NA,TRBD1,TRBJ1-4
CASTTGTETQYF,TGTGCCAGCACGACGGGGACTGAGACCCAGTACTTC,TRBV27,NA,NA,TRBJ2-5
CASSPWTGDTHSPLHF,TGTGCCAGCAGCCCTTGGACAGGAGACACCCATTCACCCCTCCACTTT,TRBV7-6,once,TRBD1,TRBJ1-6
CASSFDRFYEQYF,TGTGCCAGCAGCTTCGACAGATTTTACGAGCAGTACTTC,TRBV7-2,few,NA,TRBJ2-7
CASSQTRLPQREAFF,TGTGCCAGCAGTCAAACCCGCTTACCGCAGCGCGAAGCTTTCTTT,TRBV7-9,NA,NA,TRBJ1-1
CASSFTGYPYEQYF,TGCGCCAGCAGCTTCACAGGGTATCCCTACGAGCAGTACTTC,TRBV5-1,NA,NA,TRBJ2-7
CAWSGLAGPANTGELFF,TGTGCCTGGAGTGGCCTAGCGGGACCCGCGAACACCGGGGAGCTGTTTTTT,TRBV30,NA,TRBD2,TRBJ2-2
CASSLQGDNTEAFF,TGTGCCAGCAGCTTACAGGGGGACAACACTGAAGCTTTCTTT,TRBV7-3,NA,TRBD1,TRBJ1-1
CASSLEGASEKLFF,TGTGCCAGCAGCTTAGAGGGTGCGAGTGAAAAACTGTTTTTT,TRBV5-4,NA,NA,TRBJ1-4
CASSPLFLQETQYF,TGTGCCAGCTCACCACTGTTTCTCCAAGAGACCCAGTACTTC,TRBV18,NA,NA,TRBJ2-5
CASSRQGLTLIYGYTF,TGTGCCAGCAGTCGACAGGGGTTAACCCTAATCTATGGCTACACCTTC,TRBV2,NA,TRBD1,TRBJ1-2
CASGDTTDTQYF,TGTGCCAGTGGTGACACCACAGATACGCAGTATTTT,TRBV19,once,NA,TRBJ2-3
CASSQDSTNEKLFF,TGTGCCAGCAGCCAGGACTCAACTAATGAAAAACTGTTTTTT,TRBV4-2,NA,NA,TRBJ1-4
CASSLYPPGLAGDTQYF,TGTGCCAGCAGTCTATACCCCCCCGGACTAGCAGGCGATACGCAGTATTTT,TRBV27,NA,TRBD2,TRBJ2-3
CASSLEAGDNSPLHF,TGTGCCAGCAGCTTAGAGGCAGGGGATAATTCACCCCTCCACTTT,TRBV7-2,NA,NA,TRBJ1-6
CSVVRTDRVYEQYF,TGCAGCGTTGTTCGTACGGACAGGGTCTACGAGCAGTACTTC,TRBV29-1,NA,TRBD1,TRBJ2-7
CASSYRRQGYEQYF,TGTGCCAGCAGTTACCGGCGGCAGGGCTACGAGCAGTACTTC,TRBV6-5,NA,NA,TRBJ2-7
CASSAPYRGKQGDTQYF,TGTGCCAGCAGTGCCCCTTACAGGGGCAAGCAGGGGGATACGCAGTATTTT,TRBV6-1,NA,TRBD1,TRBJ2-3
CASTAMGADNEQFF,TGCGCCAGCACAGCCATGGGGGCCGACAATGAGCAGTTCTTC,TRBV5-1,NA,NA,TRBJ2-1
CASSGTGEVNYGYTF,TGTGCCAGCAGTGGTACAGGGGAAGTCAACTATGGCTACACCTTC,TRBV2,few,TRBD1,TRBJ1-2
CASSPWTLNYGYTF,TGCGCCAGCAGCCCCTGGACTCTAAACTATGGCTACACCTTC,TRBV4-3,NA,NA,TRBJ1-2
CASSPLGGGTQYF,TGTGCCAGCAGCCCTCTTGGGGGGGGTACCCAGTACTTC,TRBV11-2,few,TRBD2,TRBJ2-7
CASSSHPDSEQYF,TGTGCCAGCAGCTCGCACCCGGACAGCGAGCAGTACTTC,TRBV7-8,NA,NA,TRBJ2-7
CASSQYRGPAFF,TGTGCCAGCAGTCAGTACAGGGGGCCGGCTTTCTTT,TRBV28,few,TRBD1,TRBJ1-1
CASKNRDSWEKLFF,TGTGCCAGCAAAAACCGGGACAGTTGGGAAAAACTGTTTTTT,TRBV2,NA,TRBD1,TRBJ1-4
CASKGPSGVIQGSNEQFF,TGTGCCAGCAAGGGGCCTAGCGGGGTCATTCAAGGTTCCAATGAGCAGTTCTTC,TRBV2,NA,TRBD2,TRBJ2-1
CASSQFLGGTGELFF,TGCGCCAGCAGCCAATTCCTAGGCGGCACCGGGGAGCTGTTTTTT,TRBV4-1,NA,NA,TRBJ2-2
CASSSERAYYNEQFF,TGTGCCAGCAGCTCGGAGCGGGCTTACTACAATGAGCAGTTCTTC,TRBV7-3,NA,NA,TRBJ2-1
CASSVGGETEAFF,TGTGCCAGCAGCGTAGGTGGGGAGACTGAAGCTTTCTTT,TRBV9,NA,NA,TRBJ1-1
CASSLGGTGVEQYF,TGTGCCAGCAGCTTAGGGGGGACAGGGGTCGAGCAGTACTTC,TRBV11-2,NA,TRBD1,TRBJ2-7
CASSAKGLAGVFAGELFF,TGTGCCAGCAGCGCAAAGGGACTAGCGGGAGTCTTTGCCGGGGAGCTGTTTTTT,TRBV7-8,NA,TRBD2,TRBJ2-2
CSSSFPSSRTEAFF,TGTTCCAGCAGCTTCCCGTCGTCTCGGACTGAAGCTTTCTTT,TRBV7-9,NA,NA,TRBJ1-1
CASSDIYGYTF,TGTGCCAGTAGTGACATATATGGCTACACCTTC,TRBV19,few,NA,TRBJ1-2
CASSLAGGLGNTIYF,TGTGCCAGCAGCTTAGCGGGGGGACTCGGAAACACCATATATTTT,TRBV13,NA,NA,TRBJ1-3
CASSQRTSGGYEQYF,TGTGCCAGCAGCCAGAGGACTAGCGGGGGTTACGAGCAGTACTTC,TRBV4-2,NA,TRBD2,TRBJ2-7
CASSFEGRGYGYTF,TGTGCCAGCAGTTTTGAGGGCAGGGGCTATGGCTACACCTTC,TRBV27,NA,NA,TRBJ1-2
CATSREQTAFF,TGTGCCACCAGCAGAGAACAGACAGCTTTCTTT,TRBV15,few,NA,TRBJ1-1
CASSIGLVSNEQFF,TGTGCCAGCAGCATAGGCCTAGTTAGCAATGAGCAGTTCTTC,TRBV7-2,NA,NA,TRBJ2-1
CASSLSSGRITDTQYF,TGTGCCAGCAGTTTATCGAGCGGGAGAATCACAGATACGCAGTATTTT,TRBV27,NA,TRBD2,TRBJ2-3
CASTPRLAGGYEQYF,TGTGCCAGCACTCCGCGACTAGCGGGAGGCTACGAGCAGTACTTC,TRBV6-5,once,TRBD2,TRBJ2-7